The 10 T cell receptor beta chains below were found in one sample sequenced in a study of blood T cell repertoires in COVID-19 (dated by TCRdb to 2018 to 2021). Libraries were constructed by the immunoSEQ multiplex PCR assay. TCRdb retrieved this table from immuneACCESS and kept in-frame rearrangements only. Not all clones are present; in checked studies, unresolved V genes account for under half, and no reason is known for the remainder. A total of about 31,000 clones appear in this sample, approximately 88% of them only once. The ten largest make up 6.5% to 10% of the sample. The sample was peripheral blood. The receptors here all came from a man in his 60s with COVID-19, enrolled during active disease.

This chain links TRBV4-3 with TRBJ2-7; 9 bases line up with TRBD1. V lost 3 bases, J lost 2 bases, and 2 bases stayed unmatched. CDR1 is LGHNA and CDR2 is YSLEER in the germline V gene. This CDR3 has 14 amino acids. The CDR3 protein is CASSQGQGAYEQYF. CDR3 coding DNA: TGCGCCAGCAGCCAGGGACAGGGTGCCTACGAGCAGTACTTC.

This clone has only a few counts. The chain carries TRBV27 and TRBJ2-2, with D possibly TRBD2 on 5 matching bases. The CDR3 is 16 amino acids. Trimming stripped 4 bases from V and 4 bases from J, with 16 bases between. Germline loops: CDR1 MNHEY, CDR2 SMNVEV (reference sequence). CDR3 protein: CASSSEGVSGTGELFF. The CDR3 nucleotides read TGTGCCAGCAGTTCAGAGGGCGTTTCTGGCACCGGGGAGCTGTTTTTT.

J is TRBJ1-1 and V is TRBV7-9; TRBD1 might be the D (5 bases). This CDR3 has 14 amino acids. V gave up 1 base and J gave up 5 bases, with 11 bases separating them. Germline-derived CDR1 and CDR2 are SEHNR and FQNEAQ (reference sequence). The CDR3 sequence is CASSLGQGSTEAFF. In DNA, the CDR3 is TGTGCCAGCAGCTTAGGGCAGGGTTCGACTGAAGCTTTCTTT. Variable domain in full (rest from reference TRBV7-9 and TRBJ1-1): DTGVSQNPRHKITKRGQNVTFRCDPISEHNRLYWYRQTLGQGPEFLTYFQNEAQLEKSRLLSDRFSAERPKGSFSTLEIQRTEQGDSAMYLCASSLGQGSTEAFFGQGTRLTVV.

This clone has a single count. This CDR3 reads CASSSVGQAGEAFF. The DNA for the CDR3 is TGTGCCAGCAGCTCTGTTGGACAGGCGGGTGAAGCTTTCTTT. V gene TRBV4-2 combines with J gene TRBJ1-1, with 7 bases fitting TRBD1. This CDR3 region has 14 residues. The V gene end was trimmed by 5 bases and the J gene end by 7 bases; junction bases not matched to a gene: 10. Per germline, CDR1 LGHNA and CDR2 YNFKEQ.

V and J are TRBV12-3 or TRBV12-4 and TRBJ2-7; perhaps TRBD1 as D (5 bases). There are 13 residues in the CDR3. Trimming removed 7 bases at V and 2 bases at J, with 12 bases between. The CDR3 sequence is CASKDSYTYEQYF. CDR3 nucleotide sequence: TGTGCCAGCAAAGACAGTTACACCTACGAGCAGTACTTC.

V gene TRBV11-3 combines with J gene TRBJ1-1; a possible D gene is TRBD1 (5 bases). This CDR3 is built from 15 residues. The germline CDR1 and CDR2 sequences are SGHNT and YENEEA. V dropped 3 bases and J dropped 0 bases, with 11 bases sitting between them. The CDR3 region has the DNA TGTGCCAGCAGCTTCAGACAGAACTTGAACACTGAAGCTTTCTTT. Translating it yields CASSFRQNLNTEAFF. Supplemented by reference TRBV11-3 and TRBJ1-1, the full variable domain reads EAGVVQSPRYKIIEKKQPVAFWCNPISGHNTLYWYLQNLGQGPELLIRYENEEAVDDSQLPKDRFSAERLKGVDSTLKIQPAELGDSAVYLCASSFRQNLNTEAFFGQGTRLTVV.

V and J are TRBV9 and TRBJ2-1; no definite D call. This CDR3 has 14 amino acids. The V and J ends lost 7 bases and 6 bases respectively, with 17 bases between them. The V gene's germline CDR1 is SGDLS and CDR2 YYNGEE. The CDR3 protein is CASAPLSSGNEQFF. The DNA for the CDR3 is TGTGCCAGCGCCCCTCTCTCCTCGGGCAATGAGCAGTTCTTC. Filled out from reference TRBV9 and TRBJ2-1, the complete variable domain reads DSGVTQTPKHLITATGQRVTLRCSPRSGDLSVYWYQQSLDQGLQFLIQYYNGEERAKGNILERFSAQQFPDLHSELNLSSLELGDSALYFCASAPLSSGNEQFFGPGTRLTVL.

The V gene is TRBV7-2, the J gene TRBJ1-2, with 9 bases lining up with TRBD1. The germline gives CDR1 SGHTA, CDR2 FQGNSA. Losses at the gene ends were 1 base for V and 2 bases for J; bases not matched to a gene: 2. CDR3 size: 15 residues. This CDR3 is CASSLGGQGNYGYTF. The CDR3 region has the DNA TGTGCCAGCAGCTTAGGGGGACAGGGCAACTATGGCTACACCTTC.

CDR3 bases: TGTGCCAGCAGTTACTCGAAATCAGGGACCGGGGAGCTGTTTTTT. Amino acid sequence: CASSYSKSGTGELFF. The gene calls are TRBV6-5 and TRBJ2-2; perhaps TRBD1 as D (5 bases). The CDR3 runs 15 residues. Germline V gene lookup returns CDR1 MNHEY and CDR2 SVGAGI. V gave up 0 bases and J gave up 5 bases, with 10 bases separating them.

The genes are TRBV18 and TRBJ1-3; 7 nucleotides match TRBD1. This CDR3 comprises 15 residues. Trimming cost V 1 base and J 4 bases; bases outside gene matches: 4. The germline V gene has CDR1 KGHSH and CDR2 LQKENI. The CDR3: CASSPLDRAGNTIYF. In nucleotides, the CDR3 is TGTGCCAGCTCACCACTCGACAGGGCAGGAAACACCATATATTTT.